This T cell receptor (beta chain) comes out of a study of blood T cell repertoires in COVID-19. Study-wide background: From the United States, Italy and Spain came samples of acute and convalescent COVID-19.

After removal of 4 bases from V and 2 bases from J, the junction contained 13 bases not matched to a gene. This CDR3 is 17 amino acids long. Germline V gene lookup returns CDR1 SGHKS and CDR2 YYEKEE (reference sequence). Profiling relied on immunoSEQ multiplex PCR, and the TCRdb table lists in-frame clones only, not all of them. The sample lists some 200,000 clones; 82% were seen once. In terms of age and location, participants ranged from roughly 18 to 90 years and lived in under 30 US areas. Participant reports of clinical history set cohort assignment. Recovered Cohort 3 donors showed two negative PCRs, clearance, or symptom resolution.

The chain carries TRBV5-5 and TRBJ2-7; 9 bases are a match to TRBD1. Sequencing was performed on PBMCs or T cells enriched from blood (not recorded which). The TCR originated in a man aged 40-50 years who had recovered from COVID-19. The CDR3 region has the DNA TGTGCCAGCAGCACCACAGGGACAGGGAGATACCCCTACGAGCAGTACTTC. Translated: CASSTTGTGRYPYEQYF.